A single sample is the source of the 9 T cell receptor beta chains below, sequenced in a study of cytomegalovirus exposure and HLA in healthy donors. The PCR contained 60 Vbeta and 13 Jbeta primers. The protocol was immunoSEQ multiplex PCR, while the TCRdb copy is restricted to in-frame clones and leaves out a portion. This sample has 150,000 or so clones, with roughly 80% found just once. The source material was PBMCs. All receptors come from a woman aged 40 to 50 in good health and CMV-seropositive.

DNA of the CDR3: TGTGCCAGCCCACTAGCGGGACCACGAGGGCTCAATGAGCAGTTCTTC. Its protein product is CASPLAGPRGLNEQFF. The V call is TRBV18, the J call TRBJ2-1, with TRBD2 identical over 10 bases. Trimming at V came to 8 bases and at J to 6 bases, leaving 13 bases not matched to a gene. CDR1 KGHSH and CDR2 LQKENI come from the germline V gene. The length of the CDR3 is 16 residues.

The CDR3 loop is CASSSPGQGGHEQYF. The CDR3 bases are TGTGCCAGCAGTTCACCGGGACAGGGAGGGCACGAGCAGTACTTC. This chain links TRBV6-5 with TRBJ2-7, with 9 bases identical to TRBD1. Trimming took 4 bases from V and 5 from J; bases not matched to a gene: 9. Germline CDR1 MNHEY, CDR2 SVGAGI. The CDR3 runs 15 residues.

The chain recombines TRBV7-9 with TRBJ1-3, with a possible D match to TRBD1 (6 bases). The CDR3 has 14 amino acids. V lost 7 bases and J 1 base, leaving 11 bases between the germline ends. Germline-derived CDR1 and CDR2 are SEHNR and FQNEAQ (reference sequence). This CDR3 reads CASIFQGSGNTIYF. CDR3 bases: TGTGCCAGCATATTTCAGGGGTCTGGAAACACCATATATTTT.

In the case of this clone: Sequence at one end of the junction differs from germline and may be a read error. This rearrangement joins TRBV20-1 to TRBJ1-1; D gene ambiguous. In germline, CDR1 is DFQATT, CDR2 SNEGSKA (reference sequence). The CDR3 is 8 residues long. CDR3 sequence (DNA): TGCAGTGCTAAGAGAGAACTCTTT. This codes for CSAKRELF.

This chain uses TRBV27 with TRBJ2-5; 10 bases are a match to TRBD2. V shed 3 bases and J 3 bases; nucleotides not matched to a gene: 1. CDR1 and CDR2 (germline): MNHEY, SMNVEV (reference sequence). CDR3 length: 14 residues. The DNA of the CDR3 is TGTGCCAGCAGTTTCGGACTAGCGGAAGAGACCCAGTACTTC. Protein sequence: CASSFGLAEETQYF.

V is TRBV6-5 and J is TRBJ1-5, with D possibly matching TRBD1 (5 bases). The V end lost 6 bases, the J end lost 0 bases, and 12 bases lay between the germline ends. This CDR3 contains 15 residues. The germline gives CDR1 MNHEY, CDR2 SVGAGI. The CDR3 spells CASRFTGYSNQPQHF. In nucleotides, the CDR3 is TGTGCCAGCAGATTTACAGGTTATAGCAATCAGCCCCAGCATTTT.

This chain uses TRBV27 with TRBJ1-5; a possible D gene is TRBD1 (6 bases). The germline gives CDR1 MNHEY, CDR2 SMNVEV (reference sequence). This CDR3 is 16 amino acids long. The germline V and J ends were trimmed by 3 bases and 0 bases, with 12 bases remaining between them. The CDR3 coding sequence is TGTGCCAGCAGTTTCAGGGGCCCCTATAGCAATCAGCCCCAGCATTTT. This translates into CASSFRGPYSNQPQHF.

This clone showed up just a few times. The chain employs TRBV14 and TRBJ1-1; possibly TRBD1 for D (5 bases). The germline CDR1 and CDR2 sequences are SGHDN and FVKESK. The CDR3 contains 13 residues. Deletions cut 4 bases from V and 1 base from J, with 7 bases between. CDR3 sequence (DNA): TGTGCCAGCAGCCTAACAGGGAACACTGAAGCTTTCTTT. Amino acid sequence: CASSLTGNTEAFF.

V usage is TRBV27 and J usage is TRBJ2-2, with 7 bases that match TRBD1. Losses at the gene ends were 4 bases for V and 3 bases for J; bases not matched to a gene: 11. The germline V gene has CDR1 MNHEY and CDR2 SMNVEV (reference sequence). The CDR3 has 17 residues. CDR3 nucleotide sequence: TGTGCCAGCAGTTCGATCAAGACAGGGTCGTACACCGGGGAGCTGTTTTTT. Translating it yields CASSSIKTGSYTGELFF.